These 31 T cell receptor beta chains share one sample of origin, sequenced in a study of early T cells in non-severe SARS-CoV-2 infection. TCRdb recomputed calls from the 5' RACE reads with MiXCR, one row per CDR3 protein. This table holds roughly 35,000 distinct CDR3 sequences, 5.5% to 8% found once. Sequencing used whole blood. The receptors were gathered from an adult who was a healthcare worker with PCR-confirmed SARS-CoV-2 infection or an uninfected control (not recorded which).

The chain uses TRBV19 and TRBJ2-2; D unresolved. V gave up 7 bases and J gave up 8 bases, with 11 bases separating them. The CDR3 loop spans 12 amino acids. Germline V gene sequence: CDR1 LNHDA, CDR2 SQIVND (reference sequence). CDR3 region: CASKESTGELFF. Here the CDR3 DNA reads TGTGCCAGTAAGGAATCGACAGGGGAGCTGTTTTTT.

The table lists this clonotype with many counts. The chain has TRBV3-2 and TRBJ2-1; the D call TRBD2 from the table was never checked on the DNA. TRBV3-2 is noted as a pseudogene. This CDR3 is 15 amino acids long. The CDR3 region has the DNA TGTGCCAGCAGCCCGACTAGCGGGAGTTACAATGAGCAGTTCTTC. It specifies CASSPTSGSYNEQFF.

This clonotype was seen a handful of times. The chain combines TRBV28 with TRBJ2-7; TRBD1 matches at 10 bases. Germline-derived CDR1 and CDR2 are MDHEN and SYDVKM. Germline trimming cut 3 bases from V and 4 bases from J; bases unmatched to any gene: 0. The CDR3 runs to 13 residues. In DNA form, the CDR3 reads TGTGCCAGCAGTTTGGACAGGGGGTACGAGCAGTACTTC. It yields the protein CASSLDRGYEQYF.

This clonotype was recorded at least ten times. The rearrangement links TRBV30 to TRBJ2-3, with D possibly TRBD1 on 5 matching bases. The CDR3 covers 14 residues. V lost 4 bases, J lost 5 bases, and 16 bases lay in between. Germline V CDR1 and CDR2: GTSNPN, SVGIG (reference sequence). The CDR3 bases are TGTGCCTGGACTCCGGGTCGCAGGGTAGATACGCAGTATTTT. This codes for CAWTPGRRVDTQYF. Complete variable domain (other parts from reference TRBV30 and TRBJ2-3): SQTIHQWPATLVQPVGSPLSLECTVEGTSNPNLYWYRQAAGRGLQLLFYSVGIGQISSEVPQNLSASRPQDRQFILSSKKLLLSDSGFYLCAWTPGRRVDTQYFGPGTRLTVL.

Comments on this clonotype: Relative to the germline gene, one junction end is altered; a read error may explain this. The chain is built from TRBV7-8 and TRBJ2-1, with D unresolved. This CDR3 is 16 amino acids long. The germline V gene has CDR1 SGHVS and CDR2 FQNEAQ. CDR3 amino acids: CACSLASGSSYNEQFF. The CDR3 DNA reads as TGTGCCTGCAGCTTAGCTTCCGGAAGCTCCTACAATGAGCAGTTCTTC.

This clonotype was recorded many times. CDR3 amino acids: CASRWGDDTEAFF. The DNA of the CDR3 is TGTGCAAGTCGCTGGGGGGATGACACTGAAGCTTTCTTT. The J gene is TRBJ1-1, the V gene TRBV12-2; the tabulated D call, TRBD1, remains unverified against the DNA. TRBV12-2 is a documented pseudogene. The CDR3 length is 13 residues.

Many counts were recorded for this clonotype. In DNA form, the CDR3 reads TGTGCCAGCAGTTTAGCGGGCGTTAACACCGGGGAGCTGTTTTTT. It specifies CASSLAGVNTGELFF. The chain links TRBV12-3 or TRBV12-4 to TRBJ2-2; D remains ambiguous. The CDR3 contains 15 residues. V was shortened by 0 bases and J by 2 bases, with 7 bases between the two germline ends.

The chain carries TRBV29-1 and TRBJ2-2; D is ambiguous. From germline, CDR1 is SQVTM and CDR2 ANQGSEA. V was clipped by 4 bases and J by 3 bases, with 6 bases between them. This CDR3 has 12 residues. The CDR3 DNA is TGCAGCGTTGCCGAGGACACCGGGGAGCTGTTTTTT. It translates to CSVAEDTGELFF.

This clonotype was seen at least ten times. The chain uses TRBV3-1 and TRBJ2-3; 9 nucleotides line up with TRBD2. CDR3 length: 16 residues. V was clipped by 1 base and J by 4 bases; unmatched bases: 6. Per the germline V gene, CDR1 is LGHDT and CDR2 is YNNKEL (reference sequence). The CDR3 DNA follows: TGTGCCAGCAGCCAAGTAGCGGGAGTTACTGCAGATACGCAGTATTTT. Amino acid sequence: CASSQVAGVTADTQYF.

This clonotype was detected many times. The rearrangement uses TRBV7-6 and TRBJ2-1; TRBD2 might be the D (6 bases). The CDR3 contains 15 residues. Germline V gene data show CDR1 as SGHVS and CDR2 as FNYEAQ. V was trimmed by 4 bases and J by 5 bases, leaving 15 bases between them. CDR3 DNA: TGTGCCAGCAGCTCACTGCCGGGACTCAACAATGAGCAGTTCTTC. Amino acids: CASSSLPGLNNEQFF.

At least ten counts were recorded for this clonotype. DNA of the CDR3: TGTGCCAGCAGCTACGACCGAAATGAGCAGTTCTTC. Its protein is CASSYDRNEQFF. The chain uses TRBV11-2 and TRBJ2-1; D is uncertain. The germline V gene has CDR1 SGHAT and CDR2 FQNNGV. The CDR3 extends over 12 amino acids. The V end lost 4 bases, the J end lost 7 bases, and 8 bases lay between the germline ends.

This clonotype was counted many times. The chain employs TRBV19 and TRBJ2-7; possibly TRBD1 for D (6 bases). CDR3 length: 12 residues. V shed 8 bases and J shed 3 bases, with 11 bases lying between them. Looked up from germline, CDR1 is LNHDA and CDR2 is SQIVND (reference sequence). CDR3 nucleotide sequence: TGTGCCAGTGGAAAGGGGGTCTACGAGCAGTACTTC. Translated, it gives CASGKGVYEQYF.

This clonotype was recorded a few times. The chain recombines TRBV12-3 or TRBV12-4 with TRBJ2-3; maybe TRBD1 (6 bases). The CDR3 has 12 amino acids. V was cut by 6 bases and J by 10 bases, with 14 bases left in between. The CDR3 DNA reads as TGTGCCAGCAGGGTAGAACAGGGATCGCAGTATTTT. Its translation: CASRVEQGSQYF.

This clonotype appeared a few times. The CDR3: CSARDISGRDYEQYF. CDR3 DNA sequence: TGCAGTGCTAGAGATATAAGCGGGAGGGACTACGAGCAGTACTTC. J is TRBJ2-7 and V is TRBV20-1; 10 bases agree with TRBD2. Germline CDR1 DFQATT, CDR2 SNEGSKA (reference sequence). V was clipped by 0 bases and J by 3 bases; unmatched bases: 5. The CDR3 sequence is 15 residues long.

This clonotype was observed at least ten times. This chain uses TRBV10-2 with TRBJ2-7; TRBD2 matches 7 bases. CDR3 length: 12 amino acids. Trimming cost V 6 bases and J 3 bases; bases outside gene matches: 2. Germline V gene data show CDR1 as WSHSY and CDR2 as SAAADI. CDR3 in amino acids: CASRGDYYEQYF. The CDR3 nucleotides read TGCGCCAGCAGGGGGGACTACTACGAGCAGTACTTC.

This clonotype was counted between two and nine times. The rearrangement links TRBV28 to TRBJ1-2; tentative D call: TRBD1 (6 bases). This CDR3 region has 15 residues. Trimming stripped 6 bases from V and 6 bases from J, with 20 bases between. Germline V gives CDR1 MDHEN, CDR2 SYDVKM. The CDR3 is CASSSPGHQRNGYTF. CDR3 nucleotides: TGTGCCAGCAGCTCCCCGGGACATCAACGGAATGGCTACACCTTC.

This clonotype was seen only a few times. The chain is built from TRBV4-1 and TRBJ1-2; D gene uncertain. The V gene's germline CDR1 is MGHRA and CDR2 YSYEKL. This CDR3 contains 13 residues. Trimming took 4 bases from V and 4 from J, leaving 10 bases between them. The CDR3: CASSRDVRYGYTF. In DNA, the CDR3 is TGCGCCAGCAGCCGTGACGTCCGCTATGGCTACACCTTC.

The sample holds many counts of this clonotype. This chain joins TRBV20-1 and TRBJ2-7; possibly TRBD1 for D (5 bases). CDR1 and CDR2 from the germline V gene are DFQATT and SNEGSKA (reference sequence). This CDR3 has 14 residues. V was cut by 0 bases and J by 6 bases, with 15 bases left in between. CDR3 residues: CSARDLARVAEQYF. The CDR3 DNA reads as TGCAGTGCTAGAGATCTCGCCAGGGTAGCCGAGCAGTACTTC.

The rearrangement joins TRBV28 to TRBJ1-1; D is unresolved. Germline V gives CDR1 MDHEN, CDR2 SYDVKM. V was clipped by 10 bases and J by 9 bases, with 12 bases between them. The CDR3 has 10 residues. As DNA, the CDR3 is TGTGCCACCTACCAGGTTCAAGCTTTCTTT. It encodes CATYQVQAFF. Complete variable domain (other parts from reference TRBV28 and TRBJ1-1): DVKVTQSSRYLVKRTGEKVFLECVQDMDHENMFWYRQDPGLGLRLIYFSYDVKMKEKGDIPEGYSVSREKKERFSLILESASTNQTSMYLCATYQVQAFFGQGTRLTVV.

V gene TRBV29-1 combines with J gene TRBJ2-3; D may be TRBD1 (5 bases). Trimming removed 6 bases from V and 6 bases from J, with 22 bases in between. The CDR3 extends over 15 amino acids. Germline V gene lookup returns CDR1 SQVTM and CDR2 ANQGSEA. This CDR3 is CSVRTVGATADTQYF. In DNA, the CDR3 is TGCAGCGTCCGCACTGTAGGGGCAACCGCGGATACGCAGTATTTT.

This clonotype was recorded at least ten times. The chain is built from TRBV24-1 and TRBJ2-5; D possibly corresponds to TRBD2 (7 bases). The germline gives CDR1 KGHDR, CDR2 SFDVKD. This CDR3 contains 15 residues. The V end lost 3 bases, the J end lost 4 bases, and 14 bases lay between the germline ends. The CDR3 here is CATSDRVGGRETQYF. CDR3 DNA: TGTGCCACCAGTGATCGGGTCGGGGGGCGAGAGACCCAGTACTTC.

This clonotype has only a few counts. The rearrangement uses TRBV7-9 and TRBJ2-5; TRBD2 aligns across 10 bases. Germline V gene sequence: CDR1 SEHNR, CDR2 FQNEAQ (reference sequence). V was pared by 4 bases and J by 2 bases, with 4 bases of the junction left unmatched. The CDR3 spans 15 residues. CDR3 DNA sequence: TGTGCCAGCAGCTCAGGACTAGCGGAGCAAGAGACCCAGTACTTC. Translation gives CASSSGLAEQETQYF.

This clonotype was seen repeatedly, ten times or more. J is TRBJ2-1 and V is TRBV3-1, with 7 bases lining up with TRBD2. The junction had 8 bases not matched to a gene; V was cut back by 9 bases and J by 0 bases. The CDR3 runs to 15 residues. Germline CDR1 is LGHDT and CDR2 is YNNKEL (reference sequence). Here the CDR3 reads CASAGGTNSYNEQFF. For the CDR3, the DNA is TGTGCCAGTGCCGGTGGGACTAACTCCTACAATGAGCAGTTCTTC.

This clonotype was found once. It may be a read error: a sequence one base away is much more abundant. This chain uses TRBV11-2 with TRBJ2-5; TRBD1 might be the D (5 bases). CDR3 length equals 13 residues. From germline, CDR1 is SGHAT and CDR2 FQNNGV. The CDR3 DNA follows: TGTGTCAGCAGCTTAGACAGCCAAGAGACCCAGTACTTC. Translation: CVSSLDSQETQYF.

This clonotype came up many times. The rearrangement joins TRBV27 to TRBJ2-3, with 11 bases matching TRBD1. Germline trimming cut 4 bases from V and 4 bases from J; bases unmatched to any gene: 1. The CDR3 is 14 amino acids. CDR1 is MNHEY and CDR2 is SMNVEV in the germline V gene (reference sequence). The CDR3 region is CASSWTGGADTQYF. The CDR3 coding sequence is TGTGCCAGCAGTTGGACAGGGGGCGCAGATACGCAGTATTTT.

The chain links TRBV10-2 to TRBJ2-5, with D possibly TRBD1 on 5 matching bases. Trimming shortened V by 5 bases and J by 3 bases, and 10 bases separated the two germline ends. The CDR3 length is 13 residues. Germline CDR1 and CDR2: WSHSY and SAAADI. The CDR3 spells CASSKGMKETQYF. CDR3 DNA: TGCGCCAGCAGTAAGGGGATGAAAGAGACCCAGTACTTC.

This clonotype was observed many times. CDR3 protein: CASSPGTGPPRVNEQFF. The CDR3 DNA reads TGTGCCAGCAGCCCCGGGACAGGGCCCCCCAGGGTTAATGAGCAGTTCTTC. The genes are TRBV27 and TRBJ2-1; 9 bases match TRBD1. There are 17 residues in the CDR3. Germline-derived CDR1 and CDR2 are MNHEY and SMNVEV (reference sequence). V was pared by 6 bases and J by 7 bases, with 16 bases of the junction left unmatched.

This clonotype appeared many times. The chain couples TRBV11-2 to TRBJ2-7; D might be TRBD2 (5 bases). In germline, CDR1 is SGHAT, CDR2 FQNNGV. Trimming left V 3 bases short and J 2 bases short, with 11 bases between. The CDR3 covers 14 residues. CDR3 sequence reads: CASSFGELTYEQYF. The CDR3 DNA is TGTGCCAGCAGCTTTGGGGAGTTAACCTACGAGCAGTACTTC.

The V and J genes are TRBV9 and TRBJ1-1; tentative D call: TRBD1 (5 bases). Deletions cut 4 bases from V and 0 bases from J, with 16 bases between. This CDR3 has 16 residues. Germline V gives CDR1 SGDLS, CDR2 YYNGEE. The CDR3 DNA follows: TGTGCCAGCAGCCCAGGACAAACGGACATGAACACTGAAGCTTTCTTT. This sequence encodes CASSPGQTDMNTEAFF.

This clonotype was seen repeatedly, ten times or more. The CDR3 nucleotides read TGTGCCAGCGAGGGGTGGCCAGGCTACGAGCAGTACTTC. Its translation is CASEGWPGYEQYF. The V and J genes are TRBV7-2 and TRBJ2-7, with D possibly called TRBD1 or TRBD2 (5 bases each). This CDR3 contains 13 residues. The germline V gene has CDR1 SGHTA and CDR2 FQGNSA. The ends were cut back, 8 bases at V and 3 bases at J, with 14 bases in the middle.

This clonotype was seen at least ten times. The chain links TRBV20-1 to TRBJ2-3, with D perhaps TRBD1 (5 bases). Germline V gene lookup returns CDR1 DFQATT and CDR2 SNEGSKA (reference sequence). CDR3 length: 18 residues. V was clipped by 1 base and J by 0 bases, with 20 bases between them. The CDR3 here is CSARGPLLTDASTDTQYF. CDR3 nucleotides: TGCAGTGCTAGAGGTCCCCTACTGACAGATGCTAGCACAGATACGCAGTATTTT.